These T cell receptor beta chains were read from a single sample in a study of blood T cells in healthy people across ages. TCRdb itself ran the 5' RACE reads through MiXCR, one entry per CDR3 protein. This repertoire shows about 1.1 million distinct CDR3 sequences, roughly two fifths found once; its top ten account for around 13%. The specimen was blood. The source of these receptors is a young man in good health. Both conserved end residues are part of each CDR3. Each record gives: D gene, J gene, V gene, clone size, CDR3 DNA, CDR3 protein. A D gene is named only where the DNA matches it firmly. A clone size is listed for some rows: how often the clone was seen (once, few, many), or a class if it is expanded.

d_gene: TRBD1; j_gene: TRBJ1-6; v_gene: TRBV4-3; abundance: -; CDR3nt: TGCGCCAGCAGCCAACAGGGGGCCAATAATTCACCCCTCCACTTT; CDR3aa: CASSQQGANNSPLHF
d_gene: -; j_gene: TRBJ2-6; v_gene: TRBV4-3; abundance: -; CDR3nt: TGCGCCAGCAGCCAAGTTACTGCCTCTGGGGCCAACGTCCTGACTTTC; CDR3aa: CASSQVTASGANVLTF
d_gene: -; j_gene: TRBJ2-3; v_gene: TRBV7-3; abundance: few; CDR3nt: TGTGCCAGCAGCTTAAATGGCCGGGAAAGCACAGATACGCAGTATTTT; CDR3aa: CASSLNGRESTDTQYF
d_gene: -; j_gene: TRBJ1-5; v_gene: TRBV28; abundance: -; CDR3nt: TGTGCCAGCAGTTCACTACAGGGTATTCGGCAGCCCCAGCATTTT; CDR3aa: CASSSLQGIRQPQHF
d_gene: -; j_gene: TRBJ1-6; v_gene: TRBV18; abundance: -; CDR3nt: TGTGCCAGCTCACCGGGGCGCCGAGCTTTATCACCCCTCCACTTT; CDR3aa: CASSPGRRALSPLHF
d_gene: -; j_gene: TRBJ2-3; v_gene: TRBV10-3; abundance: -; CDR3nt: TGTGCCATCAGCGGACAACGTGATGGAACAGATACGCAGTATTTT; CDR3aa: CAISGQRDGTDTQYF
d_gene: -; j_gene: TRBJ1-1; v_gene: TRBV5-5; abundance: many; CDR3nt: TGTGCCAGCAGCCCAAGCACTGAAGCTTTCTTT; CDR3aa: CASSPSTEAFF
d_gene: TRBD1; j_gene: TRBJ1-4; v_gene: TRBV4-2; abundance: -; CDR3nt: TGTGCCAGCAGCCCCGGGACAGGGGGTATAAGTGAAAAACTGTTTTTT; CDR3aa: CASSPGTGGISEKLFF
d_gene: -; j_gene: TRBJ1-4; v_gene: TRBV29-1; abundance: many; CDR3nt: TGCAGCGTCCTCCGGGGTGCAACTAATGAAAAACTGTTTTTT; CDR3aa: CSVLRGATNEKLFF
d_gene: -; j_gene: TRBJ1-2; v_gene: TRBV7-9; abundance: few; CDR3nt: TGTGCCAGCAGCCTACTGGGGACTCATGACGGCAGTGTTGGCTATGGCTACACCTTC; CDR3aa: CASSLLGTHDGSVGYGYTF
d_gene: -; j_gene: TRBJ2-3; v_gene: TRBV6-6; abundance: -; CDR3nt: TGTGCCAGCAGCTATGACCCAGATACGCAGTATTTT; CDR3aa: CASSYDPDTQYF
d_gene: TRBD1; j_gene: TRBJ2-1; v_gene: TRBV4-3; abundance: few; CDR3nt: TGCGCCAGCAGCCAGGACGAGGACAGGGGAAATGAGCAGTTCTTC; CDR3aa: CASSQDEDRGNEQFF
d_gene: -; j_gene: TRBJ2-5; v_gene: TRBV27; abundance: many; CDR3nt: TGTGCCAGCAGCCCACAAACCTCTCAAGAGACCCAGTACTTC; CDR3aa: CASSPQTSQETQYF
d_gene: -; j_gene: TRBJ1-1; v_gene: TRBV20-1; abundance: few; CDR3nt: TGCAGTGCCCAGAAACAGGGACCGAACACTGAAGCTTTCTTT; CDR3aa: CSAQKQGPNTEAFF
d_gene: TRBD1; j_gene: TRBJ1-4; v_gene: TRBV27; abundance: few; CDR3nt: TGTGCCAGCAGCCAGACCAGGGGGCATGAAAAACTGTTTTTT; CDR3aa: CASSQTRGHEKLFF
d_gene: -; j_gene: TRBJ2-6; v_gene: TRBV7-2; abundance: few; CDR3nt: TGTGCCAGCAGCTTAGGCATCTTGTCTGGGGCCAACGTCCTGACTTTC; CDR3aa: CASSLGILSGANVLTF
d_gene: -; j_gene: TRBJ2-2; v_gene: TRBV4-2; abundance: few; CDR3nt: TGTGCCAGCAGCCAAGAAAGGACGGGCACCGGGGAGCTGTTTTTT; CDR3aa: CASSQERTGTGELFF
d_gene: -; j_gene: TRBJ2-1; v_gene: TRBV10-3; abundance: -; CDR3nt: TGTGCCATCGGATGGAACCCGAATGAGCAGTTCTTC; CDR3aa: CAIGWNPNEQFF
d_gene: -; j_gene: TRBJ2-7; v_gene: TRBV5-1; abundance: -; CDR3nt: TGCGCCAGCAGCTTGTCCTTAGACGAGCAGTACTTC; CDR3aa: CASSLSLDEQYF
d_gene: TRBD1; j_gene: TRBJ2-1; v_gene: TRBV12-3/TRBV12-4; abundance: few; CDR3nt: TGTGCCAGCAGCCACCGGGACAGCTCCTACAATGAGCAGTTCTTC; CDR3aa: CASSHRDSSYNEQFF
d_gene: -; j_gene: TRBJ2-5; v_gene: TRBV12-3/TRBV12-4; abundance: few; CDR3nt: TGTGCCAGCAACCTGGGACACAATGAGCAGTACTTC; CDR3aa: CASNLGHNEQYF
d_gene: TRBD2; j_gene: TRBJ2-5; v_gene: TRBV7-2; abundance: -; CDR3nt: TGTGCCAGCAGCGCAGGGACTAGGGATTACCAAGAGACCCAGTACTTC; CDR3aa: CASSAGTRDYQETQYF
d_gene: -; j_gene: TRBJ2-1; v_gene: TRBV5-1; abundance: -; CDR3nt: TGCGCCAGCAGCTTGGATGGGGCCTCGGTCAATGAGCAGTTCTTC; CDR3aa: CASSLDGASVNEQFF
d_gene: TRBD1; j_gene: TRBJ1-1; v_gene: TRBV6-5; abundance: -; CDR3nt: TGTGCCAGCAGCAGAAACAGGGGGAACACTGAAGCTTTCTTT; CDR3aa: CASSRNRGNTEAFF
d_gene: TRBD1; j_gene: TRBJ2-1; v_gene: TRBV2; abundance: once; CDR3nt: TGTGCCAGCAGTGAACGACAGGGGGGGTACAATGAGCAGTTCTTC; CDR3aa: CASSERQGGYNEQFF
d_gene: TRBD2; j_gene: TRBJ2-3; v_gene: TRBV28; abundance: once; CDR3nt: TGTGCCAGCAGTTTCCCGAATCGGGAGGTAGCGGGGGGAGATACGCAGTATTTT; CDR3aa: CASSFPNREVAGGDTQYF
d_gene: TRBD2; j_gene: TRBJ2-3; v_gene: TRBV29-1; abundance: few; CDR3nt: TGCAGCGTTGGGGGACTAGCGGGGGATACAGATACGCAGTATTTT; CDR3aa: CSVGGLAGDTDTQYF
d_gene: TRBD1; j_gene: TRBJ2-1; v_gene: TRBV12-3/TRBV12-4; abundance: many; CDR3nt: TGTGCCAGCAGCCCCGACAGGGGTTATGAGCAGTTCTTC; CDR3aa: CASSPDRGYEQFF
d_gene: TRBD2; j_gene: TRBJ2-3; v_gene: TRBV11-2; abundance: -; CDR3nt: TGTGCCAGCAGCTCTCGAGCGGGGGTGGGCACAGATACGCAGTATTTT; CDR3aa: CASSSRAGVGTDTQYF
d_gene: -; j_gene: TRBJ2-1; v_gene: TRBV7-2; abundance: -; CDR3nt: TGTGCCAGCAGAATAATCGGTGGCGGGTCTGACGGCGGGTATGAGCAGTTCTTC; CDR3aa: CASRIIGGGSDGGYEQFF
d_gene: -; j_gene: TRBJ1-2; v_gene: TRBV10-3; abundance: -; CDR3nt: TGTGCCATCAGTGATAGGGGTGACCGGGCCTACACCTTC; CDR3aa: CAISDRGDRAYTF
d_gene: -; j_gene: TRBJ2-1; v_gene: TRBV12-3/TRBV12-4; abundance: once; CDR3nt: TGTGCCAGCAGTCTTGGCCAAAGGGGCAATGAGCAGTTCTTC; CDR3aa: CASSLGQRGNEQFF
d_gene: TRBD2; j_gene: TRBJ2-4; v_gene: TRBV29-1; abundance: many; CDR3nt: TGCAGCGTTGGTGGCGGGGGGAAAAACATTCAGTACTTC; CDR3aa: CSVGGGGKNIQYF
d_gene: -; j_gene: TRBJ2-1; v_gene: TRBV27; abundance: few; CDR3nt: TGTGCCAGCAGTCCCTCGGACGCAGTACTTGACAATGAGCAGTTCTTC; CDR3aa: CASSPSDAVLDNEQFF
d_gene: -; j_gene: TRBJ2-7; v_gene: TRBV20-1; abundance: -; CDR3nt: TGCAGTGCTAACAGGGTTGTATCCTACGAGCAGTACTTC; CDR3aa: CSANRVVSYEQYF
d_gene: -; j_gene: TRBJ2-5; v_gene: TRBV12-5; abundance: few; CDR3nt: TGTGCTAGTGGTTTGGCCCTGACCCGGGAGACCCAGTACTTC; CDR3aa: CASGLALTRETQYF
d_gene: TRBD1; j_gene: TRBJ2-2; v_gene: TRBV12-3/TRBV12-4; abundance: -; CDR3nt: TGTGCCAGCAGAAGGGACAGGGGATTTCGGAACACCGGGGAGCTGTTTTTT; CDR3aa: CASRRDRGFRNTGELFF
d_gene: -; j_gene: TRBJ2-7; v_gene: TRBV29-1; abundance: many; CDR3nt: TGCAGCGTTGGAACCTTCCACGAGCAGTACTTC; CDR3aa: CSVGTFHEQYF
d_gene: -; j_gene: TRBJ1-4; v_gene: TRBV28; abundance: few; CDR3nt: TGTGCCAGCAGTTTCCAGCAGGATCCAACTAATGAAAAACTGTTTTTT; CDR3aa: CASSFQQDPTNEKLFF
d_gene: TRBD1; j_gene: TRBJ2-2; v_gene: TRBV6-1; abundance: few; CDR3nt: TGTGCCAGCAGTGATTTGCGGACAGGGGACAACACCGGGGAGCTGTTTTTT; CDR3aa: CASSDLRTGDNTGELFF
d_gene: TRBD1; j_gene: TRBJ2-2; v_gene: TRBV5-1; abundance: few; CDR3nt: TGCGCCAGCAGCCGAGGACAGGGATCAACCGGGGAGCTGTTTTTT; CDR3aa: CASSRGQGSTGELFF